This T cell receptor beta chain was recorded in a study of cytomegalovirus exposure and HLA in healthy donors. Healthy individuals who donated bone marrow served as the donors. Study conclusions and caveats: A further, later analysis showed that HLA-associated TCR beta chains (compared with equally common others) were more clonally expanded. Presence/absence analyses assumed roughly uniform sequencing depth across donors, which may not hold. Later work found most CMV-associated TCR beta chains apparently HLA-restricted.

In the case of this clone: The antigen remains undetermined.

The PCR contained 60 Vbeta and 13 Jbeta primers. Clones were sequenced by immunoSEQ multiplex PCR, and TCRdb holds only the in-frame ones, with some missing. The sample table includes about 51,000 clones. The clonotype originates from a man aged 35 to 55 in good health and CMV-seropositive. Sequenced: PBMCs.

Here the CDR3 reads CASSPRVSNQPQHF. CDR3 coding DNA: TGTGCCAGCAGTCCCCGAGTGAGCAATCAGCCCCAGCATTTT. The rearrangement joins TRBV27 to TRBJ1-5; D gene uncertain. CDR3 length equals 14 residues. Germline CDR1 MNHEY, CDR2 SMNVEV (reference sequence). V lost 5 bases and J 1 base, leaving 9 bases between the germline ends.